The text below deals with one T cell receptor beta chain. These data originate in a study of naive and memory T cell subsets. An equimolar mix of two oligonucleotides served as the beta constant-region primer for TRBC1 and TRBC2. TCRdb processed the UMI-ligation and nested PCR reads anew with MiXCR; each CDR3 protein has one entry. The sample records 70,000 to 95,000 distinct CDR3 sequences, 7% being singletons. CDR3 length: 15 residues. Germline V gene lookup returns CDR1 SGHAT and CDR2 FQNNGV. Trimming removed 1 base from V and 6 bases from J, with 13 bases in between. The chain carries TRBV11-2 and TRBJ2-1, with a possible D match to TRBD1 (5 bases). The sequenced sample was central memory CD4+ T cells from blood. This sequence originates from a human donor in good health. As DNA, the CDR3 is TGTGCCAGCAGCTTAGGGGGCGGACGCCCCAATGAGCAGTTCTTC. It yields the protein CASSLGGGRPNEQFF.